This entry is about one T cell receptor (beta chain). This clonotype was seen a single time. The specificity of this receptor is unknown. Within one base of it there is no much larger clone, and no base qualities were kept. The data belong to a study of blood T cells in healthy people across ages (dated by TCRdb to 2013 to 2016). A note on the overall study: In model experiments, roughly one uniquely barcoded TCR beta cDNA molecule per two T cells was captured by template switching. The study measured age-related changes in TCR beta repertoire diversity using deep sequencing normalized with unique cDNA molecular identifiers. Four age groups were formed from the donors: young (average approximately 17 years), middle-aged (around 40), aged (about 68) and long-lived (around 80). To avoid experimental bias, donors of different ages were randomly spread across the sequencing lanes. The study analyzed two additional independent replicas of 1 million unique cDNA reads from the same blood draw for two donors, one aged 18 to 30 and one aged 80 or older.

What the authors observed across the whole study: Observed TCR beta diversity per million T cells fell roughly linearly with age, and a significant reduction was already apparent by age around 40. Bulk unsorted PBMC profiling prevented conclusive comparison of naive and antigen-experienced compartments. A strong correlation was found between observed TCR beta diversity and the percentage of naive T cells measured by flow cytometry. Because the CMV infection status of the donors was unknown, age-related changes in expanded clonotypes may potentially have been confounded. Estimates of total diversity from one million sequenced T cells were regarded as lower bounds and underestimates. Compared with the aged group, the long-lived group had more naive CD4+ T cells, fewer expanded clones and increased TCR diversity, a pattern suggesting age selection.

The roughly 37 donors, aged about 6 to 95 years, were systemically healthy Caucasian individuals from Russia. Each donor gave ten milliliters of peripheral blood, drawn into EDTA-treated Vacutainer tubes. PBMCs were isolated by Ficoll-Paque density-gradient centrifugation, with at least 7 million obtained per sample. Trizol reagent was used to extract total RNA from the PBMCs, yielding at least 5 micrograms per sample. For every donor, an aliquot of PBMCs went through flow cytometry to measure the percentages of naive CD45RAhigh/CD27high T cells. V is cut by 5 bases and J by 13 bases, and the space between the germline ends is 17 bases. CDR1 SGHAT and CDR2 FQNNGV are derived from the germline V gene. The CDR3 runs 12 amino acids, cysteine and phenylalanine included. The entry retains the CDR3 DNA only, 36 bases that are in frame from base 1. The receptor library was made with 5' RACE. Sequencing relied on an Illumina HiSeq 2500. The second PCR ran for about 7 to 11 cycles and used a J-beta primer mix along with a sample-barcoded 5' primer. A unique molecular identifier was introduced onto each TCR beta cDNA molecule by a template-switch 5' adaptor carrying 12 random nucleotides. At least 2.5 million CDR3-containing paired-end reads were obtained from each sample. First-strand cDNA was synthesized from all RNA with the Mint cDNA synthesis kit, primed by a TRBC-specific oligonucleotide. All cDNA was treated with uracil-DNA glycosylase and then went through a first 18-cycle PCR with the universal primers M1SS and BC2_uni_R. Per the original workflow: Normalization of each sample was performed by random selection of 1 million high-quality reads, each carrying a distinct molecular identifier. Instead of being binned into consensus sequences, reads with shared molecular identifiers were discarded. MiTCR, with a Q25 quality threshold and the strictest error-elimination algorithm, was used for CDR3 identification, clonotype clustering and error correction. A nonparametric unseen species model with Euler transformation was used to estimate lower-bound total TCR beta diversity. TCRdb passed the public sequencing reads through fastp at Q25 and MiXCR, retaining productive beta sequences. Here each entry gathers all rows of one CDR3 protein and keeps the most common genes and DNA. V and J calls and clone size were set by TCRdb, not the authors. In all, the sample holds almost 800,000 distinct CDR3 sequences, and roughly 60% of those were seen once. The ten largest clones take up roughly 20% of the sample.

This sequence uses TRBV11-2 and TRBJ2-5, with TRBD1 as a weak D call on 6 bases. The source of this sequence is a man under 40 in good health. The sample consisted of blood. Read as DNA, the sequence is TGTGCCAGCAGCCCAAACAGGGTTAGGCTGTACTTC. This translates into CASSPNRVRLYF. Extended through the reference TRBV11-2 and TRBJ2-5 proteins, this CDR3 yields the full variable domain: EAGVAQSPRYKIIEKRQSVAFWCNPISGHATLYWYQQILGQGPKLLIQFQNNGVVDDSQLPKDRFSAERLKGVDSTLKIQPAKLEDSAVYLCASSPNRVRLYFGPGTRLLVL.